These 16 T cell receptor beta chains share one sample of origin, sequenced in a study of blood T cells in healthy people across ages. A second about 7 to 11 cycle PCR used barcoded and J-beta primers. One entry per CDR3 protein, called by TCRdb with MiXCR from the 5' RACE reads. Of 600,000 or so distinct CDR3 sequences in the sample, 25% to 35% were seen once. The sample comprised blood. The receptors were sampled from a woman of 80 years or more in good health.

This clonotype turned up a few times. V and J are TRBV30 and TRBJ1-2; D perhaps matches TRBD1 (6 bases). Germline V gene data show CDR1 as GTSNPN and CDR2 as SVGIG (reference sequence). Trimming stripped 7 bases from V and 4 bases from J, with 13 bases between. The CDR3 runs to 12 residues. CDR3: CASTGVGYGYTF. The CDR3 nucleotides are TGTGCCTCGACAGGCGTTGGCTATGGCTACACCTTC.

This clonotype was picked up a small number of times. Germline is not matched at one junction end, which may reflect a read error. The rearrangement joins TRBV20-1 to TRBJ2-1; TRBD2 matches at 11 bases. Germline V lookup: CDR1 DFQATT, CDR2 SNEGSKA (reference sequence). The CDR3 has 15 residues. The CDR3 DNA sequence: TGTAGTGCTAGGGGTACTAGCGGGGGTTACAATAAGCAGTTCTTC. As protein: CSARGTSGGYNKQFF.

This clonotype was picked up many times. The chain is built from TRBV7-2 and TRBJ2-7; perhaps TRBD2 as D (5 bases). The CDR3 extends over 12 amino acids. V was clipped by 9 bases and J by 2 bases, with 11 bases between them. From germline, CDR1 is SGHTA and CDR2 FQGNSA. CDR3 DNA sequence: TGTGCCAGTCGGGGTGCTACCTACGAGCAGTACTTC. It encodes CASRGATYEQYF.

The DNA for the CDR3 is TGTGCCAGCAGCCAGACTAATAATGAAAAACTGTTTTTT. Translating gives CASSQTNNEKLFF. This chain joins TRBV7-2 and TRBJ1-4, with no clear D. This CDR3 region has 13 residues. From germline, CDR1 is SGHTA and CDR2 FQGNSA. V lost 5 bases to trimming and J lost 4 bases, with 8 bases between them.

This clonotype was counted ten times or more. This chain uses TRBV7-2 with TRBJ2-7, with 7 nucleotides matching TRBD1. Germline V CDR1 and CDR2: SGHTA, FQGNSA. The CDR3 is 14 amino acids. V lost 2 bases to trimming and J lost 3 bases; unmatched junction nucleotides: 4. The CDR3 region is CASSLRTGYYEQYF. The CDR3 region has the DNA TGTGCCAGCAGCTTAAGGACAGGTTACTACGAGCAGTACTTC.

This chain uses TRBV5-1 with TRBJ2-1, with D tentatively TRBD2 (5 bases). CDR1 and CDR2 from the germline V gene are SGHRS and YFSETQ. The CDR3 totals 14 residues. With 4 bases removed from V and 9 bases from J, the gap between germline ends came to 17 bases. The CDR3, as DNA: TGCGCCAGCAGCCCGCCCGGGGTGACTGGTGAGCAGTTCTTC. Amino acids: CASSPPGVTGEQFF.

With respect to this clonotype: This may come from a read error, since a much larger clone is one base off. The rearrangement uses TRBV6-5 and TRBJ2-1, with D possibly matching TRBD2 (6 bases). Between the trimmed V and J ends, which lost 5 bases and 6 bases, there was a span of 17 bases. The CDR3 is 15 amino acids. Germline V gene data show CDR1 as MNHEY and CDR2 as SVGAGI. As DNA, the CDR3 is TGTGCCAGCAGTAGAGGACTAACGGGGTCCAATGAGCAGTTCTTC. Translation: CASSRGLTGSNEQFF.

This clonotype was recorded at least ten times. CDR3 loop: CASSLRDLETQYF. In DNA form, the CDR3 reads TGCGCCAGCAGCTTGAGGGACTTGGAGACCCAGTACTTC. The chain is built from TRBV5-1 and TRBJ2-5; weak D call: TRBD2 (6 bases). Trimming stripped 1 base from V and 5 bases from J, with 9 bases between. Germline CDR1 and CDR2: SGHRS and YFSETQ. The CDR3 has 13 amino acids.

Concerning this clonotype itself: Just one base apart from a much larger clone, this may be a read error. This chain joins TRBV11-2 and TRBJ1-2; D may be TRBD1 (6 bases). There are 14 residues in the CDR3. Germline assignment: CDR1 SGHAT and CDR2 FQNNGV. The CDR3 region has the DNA TGTGCCAACAGCTTACGACAGGTATCGACTGGCTACACCTTC. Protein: CANSLRQVSTGYTF.

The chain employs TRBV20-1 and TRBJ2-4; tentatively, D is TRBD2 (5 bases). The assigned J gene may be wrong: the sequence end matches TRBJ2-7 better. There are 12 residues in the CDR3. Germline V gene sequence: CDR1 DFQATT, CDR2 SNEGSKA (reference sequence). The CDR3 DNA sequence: TGCAGTGCTTCGGGGAACGAAGGCGAGCAGTACTTC. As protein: CSASGNEGEQYF.

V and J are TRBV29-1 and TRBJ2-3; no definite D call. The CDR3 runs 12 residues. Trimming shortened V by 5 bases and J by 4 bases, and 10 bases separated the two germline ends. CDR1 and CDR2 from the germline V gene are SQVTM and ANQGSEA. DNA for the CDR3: TGCAGCGTTTCAAATGAGGCAGATACGCAGTATTTT. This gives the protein CSVSNEADTQYF.

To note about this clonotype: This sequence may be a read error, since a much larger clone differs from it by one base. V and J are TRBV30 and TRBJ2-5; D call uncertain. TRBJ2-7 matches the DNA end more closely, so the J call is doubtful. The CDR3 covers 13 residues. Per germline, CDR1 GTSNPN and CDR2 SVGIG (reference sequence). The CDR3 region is CAWSVIGIYEQYF. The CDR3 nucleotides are TGTGCCTGGAGTGTGATAGGGATCTACGAGCAGTACTTC.

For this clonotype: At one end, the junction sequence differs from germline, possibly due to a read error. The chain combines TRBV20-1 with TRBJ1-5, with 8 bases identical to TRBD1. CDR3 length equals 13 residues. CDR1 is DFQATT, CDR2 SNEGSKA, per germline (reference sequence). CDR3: CGANRGRNQPQHF. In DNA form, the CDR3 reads TGCGGTGCCAACAGGGGGAGAAATCAGCCCCAGCATTTT.

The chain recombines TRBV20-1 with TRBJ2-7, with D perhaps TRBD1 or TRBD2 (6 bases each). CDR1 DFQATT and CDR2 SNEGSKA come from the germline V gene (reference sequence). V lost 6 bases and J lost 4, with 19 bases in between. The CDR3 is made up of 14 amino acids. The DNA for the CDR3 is TGCAGTGCCGGGGGCCCAGGGGCACGGTACGAGCAGTACTTC. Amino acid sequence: CSAGGPGARYEQYF.

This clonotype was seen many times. CDR3 region: CASSAGGTSYNEQFF. For the CDR3, the DNA is TGTGCCAGCTCCGCAGGGGGAACGTCTTACAATGAGCAGTTCTTC. The V and J genes are TRBV18 and TRBJ2-1; 7 positions match TRBD1. Germline V lookup: CDR1 KGHSH, CDR2 LQKENI. V dropped 6 bases and J dropped 4; count of bases not matched to a gene: 9. This CDR3 has 15 residues.

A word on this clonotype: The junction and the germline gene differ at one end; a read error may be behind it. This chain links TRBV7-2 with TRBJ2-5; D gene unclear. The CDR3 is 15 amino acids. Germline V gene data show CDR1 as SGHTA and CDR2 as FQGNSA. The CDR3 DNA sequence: TGTGCCGGCAGCCAGACCTTTTCCTTACAAGAGACCCAGTACTTC. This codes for CAGSQTFSLQETQYF.